The 31 T cell receptor beta chains below all came from one sample that was sequenced in a study of blood T cell repertoires in COVID-19. Using immunoSEQ multiplex PCR, the repertoire was profiled, and TCRdb retains in-frame clones only, with some absent. The table includes 54,000 or so clones, roughly 86% detected once. What was sequenced was peripheral blood. These receptor sequences come from a woman aged 80 or over with acute or convalescent COVID-19.

This rearrangement joins TRBV7-2 to TRBJ2-7; D remains unclear. The germline gives CDR1 SGHTA, CDR2 FQGNSA. The CDR3 has 15 residues. V gave up 0 bases and J gave up 4 bases, with 13 bases separating them. This CDR3 is CASSLATLVPYEQYV. The CDR3 nucleotides are TGTGCCAGCAGCTTAGCGACGCTAGTCCCGTACGAGCAGTACGTC.

The chain links TRBV5-1 to TRBJ2-7; D may be TRBD2 (6 bases). Germline CDR1 reads SGHRS; CDR2 reads YFSETQ. The CDR3 totals 13 residues. Deletions cut 4 bases from V and 2 bases from J, with 10 bases between. The CDR3 region has the DNA TGCGCCAGCAGCATCGGAGGGGCCTACGAGCAGTACTTC. The encoded protein is CASSIGGAYEQYF.

This sequence joins TRBV5-1 and TRBJ2-7, with TRBD2 matching over 8 bases. Trimming cost V 4 bases and J 3 bases; bases outside gene matches: 18. The germline CDR1 and CDR2 sequences are SGHRS and YFSETQ. The CDR3 spans 18 residues. The CDR3 DNA follows: TGCGCCAGCAGCCCCTGGTCGGCTCCCCAGGGGACTAGCTACGAGCAGTACTTC. Translating gives CASSPWSAPQGTSYEQYF.

In its sample, this clone was seen once. The rearrangement uses TRBV5-1 and TRBJ2-7, with 10 nucleotides matching TRBD2. CDR3 length: 15 amino acids. CDR1 is SGHRS, CDR2 YFSETQ, per germline. V lost 0 bases to trimming and J lost 4 bases; unmatched junction nucleotides: 4. The CDR3 sequence: CASSLETSGAYEQYF. DNA for the CDR3: TGCGCCAGCAGCTTGGAAACTAGCGGGGCGTACGAGCAGTACTTC.

This chain uses TRBV3-1 (or the pseudogene TRBV3-2) with TRBJ1-1; D gene unclear. CDR1 and CDR2 (germline): LGHDT, YNNKEL (reference sequence). Trimming pared 1 base from V and 11 bases from J, leaving 14 bases between. The CDR3 loop spans 13 amino acids. As DNA, the CDR3 is TGTGCCAGCAGCCAAGGGAGCACGATACGGGCTTTCTTT. Its translation is CASSQGSTIRAFF.

The rearrangement joins TRBV5-1 to TRBJ2-1; a possible D gene is TRBD2 (5 bases). The germline V and J ends were trimmed by 7 bases and 5 bases, with 13 bases remaining between them. Germline V gives CDR1 SGHRS, CDR2 YFSETQ. The CDR3 loop spans 13 amino acids. This chain's CDR3 is CASCPGTNNEQFF. CDR3 coding DNA: TGCGCCAGCTGCCCGGGAACCAACAATGAGCAGTTCTTC.

The chain carries TRBV14 and TRBJ1-4; 9 nucleotides line up with TRBD1. With 5 bases clipped from V and 11 bases from J, the junction kept 3 bases outside the gene matches. CDR1 SGHDN and CDR2 FVKESK come from the germline V gene. The CDR3 is 12 residues long. In nucleotides, the CDR3 is TGTGCCAGCAGCTTGGACAGGGGTAAACTGTTTTTT. It encodes CASSLDRGKLFF.

This clone has just one count. The chain employs TRBV5-4 and TRBJ1-3, with D possibly being TRBD1 (5 bases). V was clipped by 4 bases and J by 5 bases, with 16 bases between them. The CDR3 contains 15 residues. Germline V gene sequence: CDR1 SGHNT, CDR2 YYREEE (reference sequence). The DNA for the CDR3 is TGTGCCAGCAGCCAGGGTGGGGGGACGAGAAACACCATATATTTT. This translates into CASSQGGGTRNTIYF.

V usage is TRBV28 and J usage is TRBJ1-2; 10 bases fit TRBD1. The trim removed 3 bases at V and 6 bases at J, leaving 1 base unmatched. CDR3 length: 13 residues. Germline lookup yields CDR1 MDHEN and CDR2 SYDVKM. In nucleotides, the CDR3 is TGTGCCAGCAGTTTGGGACAGGGGCATGGCTACACCTTC. It translates to CASSLGQGHGYTF.

For the CDR3, the DNA is TGTGCCAGCAGTTTTCACTTACAGGGTAGGGCGATACTGGTGGCTTTCTTT. This codes for CASSFHLQGRAILVAFF. The chain employs TRBV28 and TRBJ1-1; D perhaps matches TRBD1 (6 bases). Germline CDR1 reads MDHEN; CDR2 reads SYDVKM. The CDR3 has 17 residues. V was cut by 3 bases and J by 11 bases, with 28 bases left in between.

The CDR3 loop reads CASSLGGGSYNEQFF. In DNA form, the CDR3 reads TGTGCCAGCAGCTTGGGGGGAGGCTCCTACAATGAGCAGTTCTTC. The V and J genes are TRBV5-4 and TRBJ2-1, with D tentatively TRBD2 (6 bases). CDR3 size: 15 residues. V shed 0 bases and J shed 0 bases, with 7 bases lying between them. CDR1 is SGHNT and CDR2 is YYREEE in the germline V gene (reference sequence).

The gene calls are TRBV2 and TRBJ1-5, with 11 bases matching TRBD1. The germline V gene has CDR1 SNHLY and CDR2 FYNNEI. The CDR3 has 15 amino acids. Losses at the gene ends were 6 bases for V and 6 bases for J; bases not matched to a gene: 7. CDR3 sequence (DNA): TGTGCCAGCAGGACGGGACAGGGGGATGTTCAGCCCCAGCATTTT. Protein product: CASRTGQGDVQPQHF.

J is TRBJ1-4 and V is TRBV7-8; the match to TRBD1 covers 9 bases. This CDR3 spans 16 amino acids. V lost 3 bases, J lost 7 bases, and 9 bases stayed unmatched. The germline gives CDR1 SGHVS, CDR2 FQNEAQ. The CDR3 DNA reads as TGTGCCAGCAGCTTGGGTCAGACAGGGGGGGGTGAAAAACTGTTTTTT. It translates to CASSLGQTGGGEKLFF.

The J gene is TRBJ1-3, the V gene TRBV5-1; the D is unclear. Looked up from germline, CDR1 is SGHRS and CDR2 is YFSETQ. V lost 0 bases and J 11 bases, leaving 18 bases between the germline ends. CDR3 length: 15 amino acids. The DNA of the CDR3 is TGCGCCAGCAGCTTGGCCGGACCGACGGAGGGAGCCATATATTTT. Translated, it gives CASSLAGPTEGAIYF.

This clone was seen a single time. The rearrangement links TRBV3-1 (or the pseudogene TRBV3-2) to TRBJ1-3, with D hard to call. The CDR3 totals 16 residues. Germline V gives CDR1 LGHDT, CDR2 YNNKEL (reference sequence). The V end lost 0 bases, the J end lost 0 bases, and 9 bases lay between the germline ends. This chain's CDR3 is CASSQDLAFSGNTIYF. Written as DNA, the CDR3 is TGTGCCAGCAGCCAAGATCTGGCCTTCTCTGGAAACACCATATATTTT.

V and J are TRBV4-2 and TRBJ1-2; 7 bases line up with TRBD1. From germline, CDR1 is LGHNA and CDR2 YNFKEQ. After removal of 0 bases from V and 1 base from J, the junction contained 5 bases not matched to a gene. This CDR3 spans 16 amino acids. This chain's CDR3 is CASSQDRAGGNYGYTF. CDR3 bases: TGTGCCAGCAGCCAAGATCGGGCAGGGGGTAACTATGGCTACACCTTC.

The V and J genes are TRBV5-1 and TRBJ2-3, with 15 bases identical to TRBD2. V dropped 4 bases and J dropped 3; count of bases not matched to a gene: 6. CDR3 length: 17 residues. CDR1 is SGHRS, CDR2 YFSETQ, per germline. CDR3 protein: CASSAGLAGGVTDTQYF. The CDR3 coding sequence is TGCGCCAGCAGCGCTGGACTAGCGGGAGGGGTAACAGATACGCAGTATTTT.

The V and J genes are TRBV12-3 or TRBV12-4 and TRBJ1-2; the D gene is possibly TRBD1 (5 bases). The CDR3 contains 13 residues. Trimming removed 4 bases at V and 4 bases at J, with 10 bases between. CDR3 DNA sequence: TGTGCCAGCAGTTCGGGGGGGGGCTATGGCTACACCTTC. This gives the protein CASSSGGGYGYTF.

This sequence joins TRBV5-6 and TRBJ2-2, with TRBD1 matching 9 bases. This CDR3 has 15 residues. Unmatched junction bases numbered 5, after V lost 2 bases and J lost 6 bases. The germline V gene encodes CDR1 SGHDT and CDR2 YYEEEE. The CDR3 here is CASSFGTGKSGELFF. The CDR3 DNA reads TGTGCCAGCAGCTTCGGGACAGGGAAATCCGGGGAGCTGTTTTTT.

The V and J genes are TRBV5-8 and TRBJ1-1, with a weak D call TRBD1 (6 bases). The CDR3 has 14 residues. The germline gives CDR1 SGHTS, CDR2 YDEGEE. Trimming took 4 bases from V and 4 from J, leaving 14 bases between them. The CDR3 nucleotides read TGTGCCAGCAGCCTAGGACAGCGTCCCACTGAAGCTTTCTTT. Amino acids: CASSLGQRPTEAFF.

The J gene is TRBJ2-1, the V gene TRBV27; 9 positions agree with TRBD2. The CDR3 is 14 amino acids. After removal of 5 bases from V and 6 bases from J, the junction contained 5 bases not matched to a gene. Germline V lookup: CDR1 MNHEY, CDR2 SMNVEV (reference sequence). The CDR3 DNA reads as TGTGCCAGCAGTCGGGGCGGGGGGGCCAATGAGCAGTTCTTC. This translates into CASSRGGGANEQFF.

This clone was observed a few times. The gene calls are TRBV5-1 and TRBJ2-1; the D is unclear. Germline V gene lookup returns CDR1 SGHRS and CDR2 YFSETQ. CDR3 length: 13 residues. V lost 2 bases to trimming and J lost 4 bases, with 7 bases between them. The CDR3 spells CASSFSRYNEQFF. The CDR3 bases are TGCGCCAGCAGCTTCTCCCGGTACAATGAGCAGTTCTTC.

This clone is a singleton in its sample. The chain couples TRBV6-5 to TRBJ1-4, with 7 bases matching TRBD1. CDR3 size: 14 residues. V trimming: 7 bases; J trimming: 4 bases; junction bases outside the gene matches: 6. Germline V gene data show CDR1 as MNHEY and CDR2 as SVGAGI. The CDR3 DNA follows: TGTGCCAGCACCCTAGACAGGGTTAATGAAAAACTGTTTTTT. Translation gives CASTLDRVNEKLFF.

J is TRBJ1-5 and V is TRBV7-2; the D is unclear. In germline, CDR1 is SGHTA, CDR2 FQGNSA. CDR3 length equals 13 residues. Deletions cut 3 bases from V and 7 bases from J, with 10 bases between. This chain's CDR3 is CASSFGGNQPQHF. The DNA for the CDR3 is TGTGCCAGCAGCTTTGGAGGGAACCAGCCCCAGCATTTT.

This chain links TRBV3-1 (or the pseudogene TRBV3-2) with TRBJ1-1; D is unclear. Between the trimmed V and J ends, which lost 4 bases and 4 bases, there was a span of 10 bases. Germline CDR1 LGHDT, CDR2 YNNKEL (reference sequence). CDR3 length equals 13 residues. In DNA, the CDR3 is TGTGCCAGCAGCCCCCTCACCGGCACTGAAGCTTTCTTT. Protein: CASSPLTGTEAFF.

V gene TRBV21-1 combines with J gene TRBJ2-3; TRBD2 is the table's D call and was not checked against the DNA. TRBV21-1 is shown as a pseudogene. The CDR3 sequence is 17 residues long. The CDR3 bases are TGTGCCAGCAGCAAACCCCGGGACCAGGGAGGAAAAGATACGCAGTATTTT. It codes for CASSKPRDQGGKDTQYF.

This sequence joins TRBV6-2 or TRBV6-3 and TRBJ1-1; D is ambiguous. In germline, CDR1 is MNHEY, CDR2 SVGEGT. The CDR3 has 13 residues. V dropped 2 bases and J dropped 5 bases, with 9 bases sitting between them. DNA for the CDR3: TGTGCCAGCAGTTACCCCCTTGTGACTGAAGCTTTCTTT. It codes for CASSYPLVTEAFF.

The sample holds one count of this clone. The J gene is TRBJ1-6, the V gene TRBV2; D gene unclear. In germline, CDR1 is SNHLY, CDR2 FYNNEI. The V and J ends lost 4 bases and 9 bases respectively, with 7 bases between them. The CDR3 is 12 amino acids. CDR3 in amino acids: CASSALSSPLHF. CDR3 DNA: TGTGCCAGCAGTGCTCTCTCTTCACCCCTCCACTTT.

The chain couples TRBV10-1 to TRBJ2-1; TRBD2 is a possible D gene (6 bases). The CDR3 spans 17 residues. The V gene's germline CDR1 is WNHNN and CDR2 SYGVQD (reference sequence). Trimming removed 0 bases at V and 1 base at J, with 13 bases between. In nucleotides, the CDR3 is TGCGCCAGCAGTGAGTCGGGGAGGTCGTGGTCCTACAATGAGCAGTTCTTC. As protein: CASSESGRSWSYNEQFF.

In DNA form, the CDR3 reads TGTGCCAGCACCAGACCAGGCACTGAAGCTTTCTTT. Amino acid sequence: CASTRPGTEAFF. The chain uses TRBV12-3 or TRBV12-4 and TRBJ1-1; no clear D gene. Trimming pared 7 bases from V and 4 bases from J, leaving 10 bases between. The CDR3 consists of 12 residues.

This rearrangement joins TRBV5-1 to TRBJ2-2; 10 nucleotides align to TRBD1. CDR1 SGHRS and CDR2 YFSETQ come from the germline V gene. Trimming took 9 bases from V and 6 from J; bases not matched to a gene: 5. The CDR3 length is 13 residues. CDR3 loop: CATGTGVSGELFF. CDR3 sequence (DNA): TGCGCCACCGGGACAGGGGTTTCCGGGGAGCTGTTTTTT.